These 11 T cell receptor beta chains originate from one sample sequenced in a study of PD-1 blockade in classical Hodgkin lymphoma. The protocol was immunoSEQ multiplex PCR, while the TCRdb copy is restricted to in-frame clones and leaves out a portion. Of some 48,000 clones in the sample, roughly three quarters are singletons; the top ten hold 15% to 20%. Time point denoted: cycle 4 day 1 (C4D1), after five to seven weeks of nivolumab. Each patient's relapse followed autologous stem cell transplantation, and brentuximab vedotin exposure varied. Sequences were derived from peripheral blood mononuclear cells (PBMCs), sampled before the fourth cycle of nivolumab. These receptors originate from a human donor with classical Hodgkin lymphoma.

The rearrangement links TRBV21-1 to TRBJ2-7; the DNA was not used to check the table's D call, TRBD2. TRBV21-1 is a known pseudogene. The CDR3 runs to 15 residues. In nucleotides, the CDR3 is TGTGCCAGCAGCAAATTCGTATTTATCTCCTACGAGCAGTACTTC. Translating it yields CASSKFVFISYEQYF.

J is TRBJ2-5 and V is TRBV18; 7 bases are shared with TRBD2. The CDR3 loop spans 14 amino acids. CDR1 is KGHSH, CDR2 LQKENI, per germline. The V segment lost 3 bases and the J segment 4 bases; nucleotides outside the gene matches: 5. The CDR3 DNA reads TGTGCCAGCTCACCTGTTTGGGGGGGAGAGACCCAGTACTTC. This sequence encodes CASSPVWGGETQYF. Supplemented by reference TRBV18 and TRBJ2-5, the full variable domain reads NAGVMQNPRHLVRRRGQEARLRCSPMKGHSHVYWYRQLPEEGLKFMVYLQKENIIDESGMPKERFSAEFPKEGPSILRIQQVVRGDSAAYFCASSPVWGGETQYFGPGTRLLVL.

The V and J genes are TRBV5-1 and TRBJ2-3; 13 bases fit TRBD2. The germline V gene encodes CDR1 SGHRS and CDR2 YFSETQ. The V and J ends lost 4 bases and 5 bases, in that order; junction bases with no gene match: 16. CDR3 length: 19 residues. The CDR3 loop is CASSQLHETSGGRIDTQYF. CDR3 DNA: TGCGCCAGCAGCCAACTACACGAGACTAGCGGGGGGCGGATAGATACGCAGTATTTT.

The chain recombines TRBV7-6 with TRBJ1-2; 9 bases match TRBD1. Germline V gives CDR1 SGHVS, CDR2 FNYEAQ. The CDR3 totals 17 residues. The V segment lost 4 bases and the J segment 3 bases; nucleotides outside the gene matches: 12. CDR3 loop: CASSSNIKTGGYYGYTF. CDR3 sequence (DNA): TGTGCCAGCAGCTCAAACATAAAGACAGGGGGGTACTATGGCTACACCTTC.

The V gene is TRBV5-4, the J gene TRBJ2-7; 10 bases match TRBD1. The V and J ends lost 4 bases and 7 bases, in that order; junction bases with no gene match: 5. This CDR3 has 13 residues. Germline CDR1 and CDR2: SGHNT and YYREEE (reference sequence). The CDR3 loop is CASSLTGGGEQYF. CDR3 in DNA: TGTGCCAGCAGCCTGACAGGGGGCGGGGAGCAGTACTTC.

The rearrangement joins TRBV7-6 to TRBJ2-1, with 8 positions matching TRBD2. Germline CDR1 is SGHVS and CDR2 is FNYEAQ. The V segment lost 5 bases and the J segment 6 bases; nucleotides outside the gene matches: 12. The CDR3 loop spans 16 amino acids. As DNA, the CDR3 is TGTGCCAGCAGCCTTAACTACGGGAGGGCTAGCAATGAGCAGTTCTTC. The encoded protein is CASSLNYGRASNEQFF.

The chain links TRBV5-1 to TRBJ1-1; D gene unclear. Germline V gene lookup returns CDR1 SGHRS and CDR2 YFSETQ. This CDR3 is built from 14 residues. With 0 bases removed from V and 11 bases from J, the gap between germline ends came to 17 bases. As DNA, the CDR3 is TGCGCCAGCAGCTTGGCCTCTTCGGGTTCTTGGGCTTTCTTT. Translating it yields CASSLASSGSWAFF.

The CDR3 region is CASSPRDPRVVSPLHF. CDR3 coding DNA: TGTGCCAGCAGCCCTCGAGACCCTCGGGTGGTTTCACCCCTCCACTTT. This chain joins TRBV27 and TRBJ1-6; no clear D gene. This CDR3 contains 16 residues. The V end was cut by 6 bases, the J end by 9 bases, with 21 bases between. Per germline, CDR1 MNHEY and CDR2 SMNVEV (reference sequence).

The rearrangement links TRBV14 to TRBJ1-2, with D unresolved. CDR3 size: 15 residues. V lost 2 bases and J 0 bases, leaving 10 bases between the germline ends. Looked up from germline, CDR1 is SGHDN and CDR2 is FVKESK. For the CDR3, the DNA is TGTGCCAGCAGCCAAAATCACGGAGCTAACTATGGCTACACCTTC. This sequence encodes CASSQNHGANYGYTF.

The chain employs TRBV30 and TRBJ1-6; D unclear. V lost 3 bases and J 6 bases, leaving 3 bases between the germline ends. Looked up from germline, CDR1 is GTSNPN and CDR2 is SVGIG (reference sequence). The CDR3 length is 11 residues. The CDR3 reads CAWRRNSPLHF. CDR3 sequence (DNA): TGTGCCTGGAGGCGTAATTCACCCCTCCACTTT.

For the CDR3, the DNA is TGTGCCACCAGCAGAGATGCCGGGGGCTCCTACGAGCAGTACTTC. As protein: CATSRDAGGSYEQYF. This chain uses TRBV15 with TRBJ2-7; tentatively, D is TRBD2 (6 bases). This CDR3 region has 15 residues. The germline V and J ends were trimmed by 0 bases and 0 bases, with 9 bases remaining between them. Germline V gene lookup returns CDR1 LNHNV and CDR2 YYDKDF (reference sequence).